Detailed here is one TCR beta chain. This sample stems from a study of blood T cell repertoires in COVID-19. Study as a whole: Samples of COVID-19 (acute and convalescent) were obtained from the United States, Italy and Spain. Sources were T cells, B-cell-depleted T cells, or PBMCs; the material itself was cDNA or gDNA.

Per the original data handling: Nucleated cell number was recorded as an estimate derived from reference gene primer amplification. Here immunoSEQ multiplex PCR was the method, and the copy in TCRdb shows in-frame clones only, minus some. That table supplies the V and J calls and clone size; D and trimming were determined from the DNA. The top ten hold more than 4.5% of the sample, which has more than 60,000 clones, almost 90% seen once. This CDR3 has 18 amino acids. Sequencing input: peripheral blood. V usage is TRBV21-1 and J usage is TRBJ1-3; the table's TRBD1 call for D was not verified on the DNA. TRBV21-1 is a recognized pseudogene. The source is a man between 45 and 60 years old with acute or convalescent COVID-19. CDR3 bases: TGTGCCAGCAGCAAAGGTGGGATGGAAGGGGACTCTGGAAACACCATATATTTT. Translating gives CASSKGGMEGDSGNTIYF.